These T cell receptor beta chains were read from a single sample in a study of low-dose radiotherapy and immunotherapy resistance in tumors. Each CDR3 protein is one row after TCRdb ran MiXCR on the reads. The sample lists around 100,000 distinct CDR3 sequences; less than 25% were seen once. The material was PBMCs, obtained after low-dose radiotherapy plus immunotherapy. These receptors were taken from a male donor with prostate cancer. The CDR3 runs from the conserved cysteine through the conserved F or W. The D gene is left open where the match is weak. Where a row states a size, it is once, few, many or the class of an expanded clone; other rows omit it.

V gene,clone size,J gene,D gene,CDR3 protein,CDR3 DNA
TRBV7-2,-,TRBJ2-3,TRBD2,CASSPEQLAGSTDTQYF,TGTGCCAGCAGCCCGGAACAGTTAGCGGGAAGCACAGATACGCAGTATTTT
TRBV7-9,many,TRBJ2-7,-,CASSSYEEVPSYEQYF,TGTGCCAGCAGCTCCTACGAGGAAGTCCCCTCCTACGAGCAGTACTTC
TRBV6-2/TRBV6-3,-,TRBJ2-3,TRBD2,CPSSSGGSTDTQYF,TGTCCCAGCAGTTCGGGGGGTAGCACAGATACGCAGTATTTT
TRBV6-6,once,TRBJ2-3,-,CASIPSDRGHTDTQYF,TGTGCCAGCATCCCATCGGACCGGGGGCACACAGATACGCAGTATTTT
TRBV29-1,many,TRBJ1-5,-,CSVQQFAGQPQHF,TGCAGCGTTCAACAGTTCGCCGGTCAGCCCCAGCATTTT
TRBV7-3,few,TRBJ2-1,TRBD2,CATSTSGGDEQFF,TGTGCCACCTCGACTAGCGGGGGCGATGAGCAGTTCTTC
TRBV6-6,-,TRBJ2-1,-,CASRSSREQFF,TGTGCCAGCAGGTCCAGCCGTGAGCAGTTCTTC
TRBV12-3/TRBV12-4,-,TRBJ1-2,TRBD1,CASSSGQVYRYTF,TGTGCCAGCAGTTCCGGACAGGTCTATCGCTACACCTTC
TRBV5-1,many,TRBJ2-1,TRBD2,CASRRSGGASNEQFF,TGCGCCAGCAGACGTAGCGGGGGGGCCAGCAATGAGCAGTTCTTC
TRBV3-1,many,TRBJ2-2,-,CASSRPLATGELFF,TGTGCCAGCAGCCGCCCTTTGGCCACCGGGGAGCTTTTTTTT
TRBV18,many,TRBJ1-4,TRBD1,CASSPNTGGDEKLFF,TGTGCCAGCTCACCTAATACAGGGGGCGATGAAAAACTGTTTTTT
TRBV5-1,-,TRBJ2-1,TRBD2,CASSRISTSGNEQFF,TGCGCCAGCAGCCGGATATCGACTAGCGGAAATGAGCAGTTCTTC
TRBV5-6,many,TRBJ2-7,-,CASSWGTGMEQYF,TGTGCCAGCAGCTGGGGCACAGGGATGGAGCAGTACTTC
TRBV12-3/TRBV12-4,many,TRBJ2-5,-,CASSSGRDWGRETQYF,TGTGCCAGCAGTTCGGGCCGGGACTGGGGGAGAGAGACCCAGTACTTC
TRBV20-1,many,TRBJ2-3,-,CSANPASTDTQYF,TGCAGTGCTAATCCAGCTAGCACAGATACGCAGTATTTT
TRBV5-1,-,TRBJ2-2,TRBD2,CASSELGLQNTGELFF,TGCGCCAGCAGCGAGCTGGGACTACAGAACACCGGGGAGCTGTTTTTT
TRBV10-2,many,TRBJ2-5,-,CASSQGLETQYF,TGCGCCAGCAGTCAGGGATTGGAGACCCAGTACTTC
TRBV12-3/TRBV12-4,-,TRBJ2-7,-,CASSLVASYEQYF,TGTGCCAGCAGTTTAGTCGCTAGCTACGAGCAGTACTTC
TRBV12-3/TRBV12-4,many,TRBJ2-2,TRBD2,CASSQQAGGPTGELFF,TGTGCCAGCAGTCAACAAGCGGGGGGGCCAACCGGGGAGCTGTTTTTT
TRBV12-3/TRBV12-4,many,TRBJ2-2,-,CASNSPTGELFF,TGTGCCAGCAATTCCCCCACCGGGGAGCTGTTTTTT
TRBV7-2,many,TRBJ1-6,TRBD1,CASSATIGQGSSYNSPLHF,TGTGCCAGCAGCGCTACGATAGGACAGGGATCGTCCTATAATTCACCCCTCCACTTT
TRBV4-1,few,TRBJ2-1,TRBD1,CASSSSGQGYNEQFF,TGCGCCAGCAGCTCCTCGGGACAGGGATACAATGAGCAGTTCTTC
TRBV19,many,TRBJ2-7,TRBD1,CASSPKGQGNYEQYF,TGTGCCAGTAGCCCAAAGGGACAGGGGAACTACGAGCAGTACTTC
TRBV15,many,TRBJ1-2,-,CATSREAGGSSGYGYTF,TGTGCCACCAGCAGAGAGGCGGGGGGCTCCTCCGGCTATGGCTACACCTTC
TRBV20-1,many,TRBJ2-3,-,CSARDEDYTDTQYF,TGCAGTGCTAGAGATGAGGACTACACAGATACGCAGTATTTT
TRBV6-2/TRBV6-3,-,TRBJ2-5,-,CASSQGFPETQYF,TGTGCCAGCAGTCAGGGATTTCCAGAGACCCAGTACTTC
TRBV14,many,TRBJ1-1,-,CASSQDPLRVGDTEAFF,TGTGCCAGCAGCCAAGATCCACTCCGGGTAGGGGACACTGAAGCTTTCTTT
TRBV7-2,many,TRBJ2-4,-,CASSPAGFQNIQYF,TGTGCCAGCAGCCCCGCGGGATTCCAAAACATTCAGTACTTC
TRBV10-3,many,TRBJ2-7,-,CAISEGRGGEQYF,TGTGCCATCAGTGAGGGAAGGGGTGGAGAGCAGTACTTC
TRBV7-8,-,TRBJ2-5,TRBD2,CASSGRLAGAEETQYF,TGTGCCAGCAGCGGCAGACTAGCGGGGGCCGAAGAGACCCAGTACTTC
TRBV20-1,many,TRBJ2-7,-,CSARAVSFYEQYF,TGCAGTGCTAGAGCGGTCAGCTTCTACGAGCAGTACTTC
TRBV20-1,-,TRBJ1-1,-,CSASRPTPTEAFF,TGCAGTGCATCGCGCCCCACCCCCACTGAAGCTTTCTTT
TRBV2,many,TRBJ1-5,-,CASRRNSNQPQHF,TGTGCCAGCAGGAGGAATAGCAATCAGCCCCAGCATTTT
TRBV29-1,many,TRBJ2-5,TRBD1,CSADRGETQYF,TGCAGCGCTGACAGGGGGGAGACCCAGTACTTC
TRBV11-2,many,TRBJ2-4,-,CASSPNGGTLNIQYF,TGTGCCAGCAGCCCAAACGGGGGCACCTTGAACATTCAGTACTTC
TRBV12-3/TRBV12-4,many,TRBJ2-5,-,CASSLADRQETQYF,TGTGCCAGCAGTTTAGCGGACAGACAAGAGACCCAGTACTTC
TRBV6-6,-,TRBJ2-7,-,CASSSNSPILGSGEDEQYF,TGTGCCAGCAGTTCTAACAGCCCGATACTAGGTAGCGGTGAAGACGAGCAGTACTTC
TRBV19,-,TRBJ1-5,TRBD1,CASTDGQGRGYQPQHF,TGTGCCAGTACTGATGGACAGGGAAGGGGGTATCAGCCCCAGCATTTT
TRBV2,many,TRBJ2-7,-,CASSGDARYEQYF,TGTGCCAGCAGTGGGGACGCCCGATACGAGCAGTACTTC
TRBV5-1,-,TRBJ2-1,-,CASSRQENNEQFF,TGCGCCAGCAGCCGACAGGAAAACAATGAGCAGTTCTTC
TRBV5-6,many,TRBJ2-5,TRBD1,CASSSLTGGLETQYF,TGTGCCAGCAGCTCGCTGACAGGGGGCCTGGAGACCCAGTACTTC
TRBV7-2,-,TRBJ1-1,-,CASSSPGRLTEAFF,TGTGCCAGCAGCTCGCCCGGACGGCTCACTGAAGCTTTCTTT
TRBV19,many,TRBJ1-5,-,CASSTANQPQHF,TGTGCCAGTAGTACGGCGAATCAGCCCCAGCATTTT